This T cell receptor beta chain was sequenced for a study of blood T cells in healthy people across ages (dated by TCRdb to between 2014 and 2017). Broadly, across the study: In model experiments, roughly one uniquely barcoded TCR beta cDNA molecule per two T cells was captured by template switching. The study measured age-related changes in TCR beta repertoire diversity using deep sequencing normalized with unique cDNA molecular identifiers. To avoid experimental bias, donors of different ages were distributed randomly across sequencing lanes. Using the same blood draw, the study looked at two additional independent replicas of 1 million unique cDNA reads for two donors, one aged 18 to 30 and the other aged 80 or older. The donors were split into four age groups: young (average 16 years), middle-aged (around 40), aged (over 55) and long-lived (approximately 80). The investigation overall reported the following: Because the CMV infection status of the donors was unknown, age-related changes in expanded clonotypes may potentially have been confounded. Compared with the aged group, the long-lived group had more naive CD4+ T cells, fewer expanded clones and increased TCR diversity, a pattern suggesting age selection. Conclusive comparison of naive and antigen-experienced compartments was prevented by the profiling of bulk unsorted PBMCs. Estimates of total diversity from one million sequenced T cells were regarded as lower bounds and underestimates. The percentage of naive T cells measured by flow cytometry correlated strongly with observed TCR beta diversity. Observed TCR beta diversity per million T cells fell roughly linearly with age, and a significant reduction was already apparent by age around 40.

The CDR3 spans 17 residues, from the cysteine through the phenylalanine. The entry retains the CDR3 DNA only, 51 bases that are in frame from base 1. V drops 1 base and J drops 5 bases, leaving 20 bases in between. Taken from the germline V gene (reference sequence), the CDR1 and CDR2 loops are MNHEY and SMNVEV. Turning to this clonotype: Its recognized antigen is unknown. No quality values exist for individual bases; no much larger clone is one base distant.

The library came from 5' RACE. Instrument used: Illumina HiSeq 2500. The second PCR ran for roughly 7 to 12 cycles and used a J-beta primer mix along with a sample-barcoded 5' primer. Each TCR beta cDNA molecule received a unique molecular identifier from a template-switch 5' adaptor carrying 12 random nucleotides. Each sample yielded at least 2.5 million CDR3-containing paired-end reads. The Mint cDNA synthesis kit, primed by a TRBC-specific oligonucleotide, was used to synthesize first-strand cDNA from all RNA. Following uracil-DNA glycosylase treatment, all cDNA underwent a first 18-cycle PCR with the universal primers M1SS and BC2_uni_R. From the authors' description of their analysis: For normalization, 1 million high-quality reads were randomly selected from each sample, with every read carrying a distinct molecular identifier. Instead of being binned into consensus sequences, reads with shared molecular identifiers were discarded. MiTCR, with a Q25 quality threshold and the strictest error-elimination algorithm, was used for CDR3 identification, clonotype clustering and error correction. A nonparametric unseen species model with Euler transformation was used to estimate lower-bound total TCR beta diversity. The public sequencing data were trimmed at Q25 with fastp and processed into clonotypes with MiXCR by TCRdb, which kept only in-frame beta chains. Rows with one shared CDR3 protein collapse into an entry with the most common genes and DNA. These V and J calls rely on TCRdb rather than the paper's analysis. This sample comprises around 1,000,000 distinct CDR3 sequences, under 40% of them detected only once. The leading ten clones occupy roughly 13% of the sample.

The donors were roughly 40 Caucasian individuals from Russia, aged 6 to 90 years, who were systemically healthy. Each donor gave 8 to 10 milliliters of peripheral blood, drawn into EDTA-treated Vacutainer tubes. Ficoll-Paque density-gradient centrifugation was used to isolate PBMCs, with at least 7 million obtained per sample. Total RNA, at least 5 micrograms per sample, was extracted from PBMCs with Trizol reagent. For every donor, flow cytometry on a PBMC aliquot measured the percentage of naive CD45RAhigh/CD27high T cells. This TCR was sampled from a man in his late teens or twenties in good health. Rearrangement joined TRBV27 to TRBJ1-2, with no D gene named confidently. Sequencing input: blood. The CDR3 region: CASSLYQTPRPRYGYTF. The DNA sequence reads TGTGCCAGCAGTTTATATCAAACTCCACGTCCTAGATATGGCTACACCTTC.